This T cell receptor (beta chain) emerged from a study of brain T cells in children with intractable seizures. The CDR3 sequence is 13 residues long. CDR1 and CDR2 (germline): SQVTM, ANQGSEA. V lost 6 bases to trimming and J lost 6 bases, with 17 bases between them. This clone occurred a few times. Antigen: not known. The repertoire was sequenced with immunoSEQ multiplex PCR; TCRdb's copy has only in-frame clones and lacks some. The sample consists of about 340,000 clones, roughly 92% of them appearing once. Time point meaning: blood from clinic visit 5 months post-surgery; TSC patient then seizure free. Only cases whose brain tissue showed the highest T cell transcript signatures were sequenced. Patients received at least one anti-epileptic drug before surgery. Study results and limitations: Viral specificity was inferred only from CDR3 similarity; HCMV serostatus was unknown. Pre-surgery blood may have been undersampled, hiding some clones.

This specimen consisted of peripheral blood, obtained less than 6 months after surgery. The chain recombines TRBV29-1 with TRBJ1-2; D is perhaps TRBD1 (6 bases). The receptor's source is a boy in the first two years of life with tuberous sclerosis and intractable seizures. The CDR3 DNA reads TGCAGCGTCCTCTCGGGGGGGCGCCATGGCTACACCTTC. It encodes CSVLSGGRHGYTF.